Below are 8 T cell receptor beta chains sequenced from a single sample in a study of CD8 T cells in Susac syndrome. With random hexamers, reverse transcription was performed on about 0.5 to 1 ug of RNA. Each CDR3 protein is one row after TCRdb ran MiXCR on the immunoSEQ multiplex PCR reads. The sample records roughly 200,000 distinct CDR3 sequences, 85% to 95% being singletons. Sample: CD4+ T cells from PBMCs. These receptor sequences come from a human donor with Susac syndrome.

A remark on this clonotype: Sequence at one end of the junction differs from germline and may be a read error. The V and J genes are TRBV27 and TRBJ1-5; TRBD1 aligns across 7 bases. From germline, CDR1 is MNHEY and CDR2 SMNVEV (reference sequence). This CDR3 region has 15 residues. Written as DNA, the CDR3 is TGTGCCAGCAGTCTATCGGGACAGTTGAATCAGCCCCAGCATTTT. Protein: CASSLSGQLNQPQHF.

V gene TRBV4-2 combines with J gene TRBJ2-3, with D perhaps being TRBD1 or TRBD2 (5 bases each). Germline V gene sequence: CDR1 LGHNA, CDR2 YNFKEQ. This CDR3 region has 16 residues. Trimming removed 0 bases at V and 3 bases at J, with 13 bases between. The CDR3 protein is CASSQDWGITTDTQYF. DNA for the CDR3: TGTGCCAGCAGCCAAGACTGGGGGATCACTACAGATACGCAGTATTTT.

V gene TRBV27 combines with J gene TRBJ2-7; D may be TRBD1 or TRBD2 (5 bases each). Germline V gives CDR1 MNHEY, CDR2 SMNVEV (reference sequence). CDR3 length: 15 amino acids. Trimming cost V 3 bases and J 2 bases, with 14 bases left between them. The CDR3 is CASSLGGGPAYEQYF. The CDR3 DNA reads TGTGCCAGCAGTTTGGGTGGGGGTCCAGCCTACGAGCAGTACTTC.

The genes are TRBV5-1 and TRBJ1-1; D possibly corresponds to TRBD1 (5 bases). V gave up 4 bases and J gave up 1 base, with 14 bases separating them. CDR3 length: 15 residues. Looked up from germline, CDR1 is SGHRS and CDR2 is YFSETQ. In nucleotides, the CDR3 is TGCGCCAGCAGCCGAGATGTTACAGGGAACACTGAAGCTTTCTTT. Amino acids: CASSRDVTGNTEAFF.

This chain connects TRBV2 to TRBJ1-5; D gene uncertain. The CDR3 has 17 residues. Germline V gene sequence: CDR1 SNHLY, CDR2 FYNNEI. With 2 bases removed from V and 6 bases from J, the gap between germline ends came to 20 bases. Written as DNA, the CDR3 is TGTGCCAGCAGTGAAAATAACTTAAGGAGGGCGGGTCAGCCCCAGCATTTT. Translated, it gives CASSENNLRRAGQPQHF.

The V gene is TRBV7-8, the J gene TRBJ1-2; D is ambiguous. V dropped 4 bases and J dropped 3 bases, with 12 bases sitting between them. Germline-derived CDR1 and CDR2 are SGHVS and FQNEAQ. This CDR3 has 14 amino acids. CDR3 sequence: CASSSTQVYYGYTF. The CDR3, as DNA: TGTGCCAGCAGCTCGACTCAGGTCTACTATGGCTACACCTTC. Together with reference TRBV7-8 and TRBJ1-2, the CDR3 gives the full variable domain: GAGVSQSPRYKVAKRGQDVALRCDPISGHVSLFWYQQALGQGPEFLTYFQNEAQLDKSGLPSDRFFAERPEGSVSTLKIQRTQQEDSAVYLCASSSTQVYYGYTFGSGTRLTVV.

The rearrangement joins TRBV20-1 to TRBJ1-3; D possibly corresponds to TRBD1 (5 bases). CDR1 is DFQATT, CDR2 SNEGSKA, per germline (reference sequence). This CDR3 is built from 14 residues. V was cut by 3 bases and J by 3 bases, with 12 bases left in between. CDR3 bases: TGCAGTGCTAGGGACCGTGGGGGTGGAAACACCATATATTTT. Translation gives CSARDRGGGNTIYF.

In DNA, the CDR3 is TGTGCCAGCAGCATGACCGGGACCCCTTTTGATACGCAGTATTTT. Translated, it gives CASSMTGTPFDTQYF. This chain uses TRBV7-7 with TRBJ2-3, with D perhaps assigned TRBD1 or TRBD2 (5 bases each). The CDR3 runs 15 residues. Germline V gene lookup returns CDR1 SSHAT and CDR2 FNYEAQ (reference sequence). V was cut by 5 bases and J by 6 bases, with 18 bases left in between.